The T cell receptor (beta chain) described here comes from a study of blood T cell repertoires in COVID-19. Study-wide context: The samples span acute and convalescent COVID-19 from the United States, Italy and Spain. Sample material is recorded as cDNA or gDNA derived from T cells, B-cell-depleted T cells, or PBMCs.

The Seattle patients joined while their infection was active and were tracked longitudinally afterward. Germline V CDR1 and CDR2: SGHTA, FQGNSA. The CDR3 length is 15 residues. V trimming: 0 bases; J trimming: 3 bases; junction bases outside the gene matches: 4. Assay used: immunoSEQ multiplex PCR; TCRdb lists only in-frame clones, some missing. This table holds around 310,000 clones, around 90% found once. This chain joins TRBV7-2 and TRBJ2-7; 8 positions match TRBD1. The receptor was isolated from a woman in her thirties or forties with COVID-19, enrolled during active disease. The sample consisted of peripheral blood. CDR3: CASSLAGGQGYEQYF. CDR3 in DNA: TGTGCCAGCAGCTTAGCCGGTGGACAGGGCTACGAGCAGTACTTC.